This entry lists 15 T cell receptor beta chains sequenced from one sample in a study of CD8 T cells in Susac syndrome. cDNA came from about 0.46 to 1 ug RNA primed by random hexamers. TCRdb reprocessed the immunoSEQ multiplex PCR reads via MiXCR and lists one record per CDR3 protein. The data show some 150,000 distinct CDR3 sequences, just under 97% seen once. Sequencing was carried out using CD8+ T cells from PBMCs. These receptors were obtained from a human donor with multiple sclerosis.

The V gene is TRBV29-1, the J gene TRBJ2-7, with 8 bases that match TRBD2. Germline V gene lookup returns CDR1 SQVTM and CDR2 ANQGSEA. The CDR3 consists of 16 residues. The junction had 15 bases not matched to a gene; V was cut back by 3 bases and J by 5 bases. The CDR3 is CSVDGVPGLGSNEQYF. CDR3 sequence (DNA): TGCAGCGTTGATGGTGTGCCGGGACTAGGCAGTAACGAGCAGTACTTC.

The gene calls are TRBV29-1 and TRBJ2-4; D gene uncertain. Trimming left V 7 bases short and J 0 bases short, with 7 bases between. The CDR3 is 12 amino acids. Germline V gene lookup returns CDR1 SQVTM and CDR2 ANQGSEA. The CDR3 reads CSALLAKNIQYF. The DNA of the CDR3 is TGCAGCGCTCTACTAGCCAAAAACATTCAGTACTTC.

The chain links TRBV13 to TRBJ1-5; TRBD1 is a possible D gene (6 bases). Between the trimmed V and J ends, which lost 5 bases and 7 bases, there was a span of 9 bases. This CDR3 is built from 12 residues. Germline assignment: CDR1 PRHDT and CDR2 FYEKMQ (reference sequence). The CDR3: CASSPQGQPQHF. CDR3 nucleotides: TGTGCCAGCAGCCCTCAGGGGCAGCCCCAGCATTTT.

The rearrangement links TRBV7-9 to TRBJ1-6; 9 bases agree with TRBD1. This CDR3 comprises 16 residues. Germline V CDR1 and CDR2: SEHNR, FQNEAQ (reference sequence). V dropped 6 bases and J dropped 7; count of bases not matched to a gene: 10. CDR3 protein: CASSTRDRVRNSPLHF. The CDR3 DNA reads as TGTGCCAGCAGTACCCGGGACAGGGTTAGGAATTCACCCCTCCACTTT.

This chain links TRBV19 with TRBJ2-5; 9 bases map to TRBD1. The CDR3 runs 14 residues. In germline, CDR1 is LNHDA, CDR2 SQIVND (reference sequence). J lost 5 bases, V lost 3 bases, and 4 bases had no gene match. In DNA, the CDR3 is TGTGCCAGTAGTATCGGGACAGGGTTGGAGACCCAGTACTTC. It is translated as CASSIGTGLETQYF.

The chain joins TRBV4-2 to TRBJ2-2; D not certain. V lost 6 bases and J lost 2, with 16 bases in between. The CDR3 runs 16 residues. Germline CDR1 reads LGHNA; CDR2 reads YNFKEQ. The CDR3 nucleotides read TGTGCCAGCAGTAAACCTGGTCTGGAAAACACCGGGGAGCTGTTTTTT. It specifies CASSKPGLENTGELFF.

The chain joins TRBV11-3 to TRBJ2-3, with 12 bases aligning to TRBD2. Germline V gene lookup returns CDR1 SGHNT and CDR2 YENEEA. The CDR3 runs 14 residues. The ends lost 4 bases at V and 5 bases at J; junction bases unmatched: 1. CDR3 protein: CASSSGLAGDTQYF. In DNA, the CDR3 is TGTGCCAGCAGCTCGGGACTAGCGGGAGATACGCAGTATTTT.

V gene TRBV5-5 combines with J gene TRBJ1-5; TRBD1 agrees at 9 bases. CDR1 is SGHKS, CDR2 YYEKEE, per germline (reference sequence). The length of the CDR3 is 16 residues. The J segment lost 2 bases and the V segment lost 6 bases, leaving 9 bases of the junction unmatched. CDR3 nucleotide sequence: TGTGCCAGCAACGCCGGACAGGGGTTTGGCAATCAGCCCCAGCATTTT. Protein product: CASNAGQGFGNQPQHF.

The chain is built from TRBV30 and TRBJ1-5, with TRBD1 as a possible D gene (5 bases). The CDR3 has 13 residues. Germline V CDR1 and CDR2: GTSNPN, SVGIG (reference sequence). Trimming cost V 1 base and J 7 bases, with 11 bases left between them. CDR3 loop: CAWSDGGDQPQHF. The CDR3 region has the DNA TGTGCCTGGAGTGATGGCGGGGACCAGCCCCAGCATTTT.

V is TRBV7-9 and J is TRBJ2-2; TRBD1 matches 11 bases. This CDR3 region has 16 residues. Germline V gene lookup returns CDR1 SEHNR and CDR2 FQNEAQ (reference sequence). V gave up 4 bases and J gave up 4 bases; unmatched junction bases: 5. This CDR3 is CASSSRGTGGTGELFF. The CDR3 DNA reads as TGTGCCAGCAGCTCCCGAGGGACAGGGGGCACCGGGGAGCTGTTTTTT.

The chain links TRBV14 to TRBJ2-7; the D is unclear. Germline-derived CDR1 and CDR2 are SGHDN and FVKESK. This CDR3 has 14 residues. V was trimmed by 4 bases and J by 1 base, leaving 11 bases between them. CDR3 region: CASSPLGASYEQYV. CDR3 in DNA: TGTGCCAGCAGCCCATTGGGCGCTTCCTACGAGCAGTACGTC.

This clonotype was observed a single time. The gene calls are TRBV20-1 and TRBJ2-7, with 11 bases fitting TRBD2. The V gene end was trimmed by 3 bases and the J gene end by 4 bases; junction bases not matched to a gene: 5. The CDR3 covers 14 residues. Germline CDR1 and CDR2: DFQATT and SNEGSKA (reference sequence). The CDR3 reads CSASPLAGVYEQYF. The CDR3 DNA reads as TGCAGTGCTAGTCCACTAGCGGGGGTGTACGAGCAGTACTTC.

The chain carries TRBV9 and TRBJ2-6; 9 nucleotides agree with TRBD1. The ends lost 4 bases at V and 0 bases at J; junction bases unmatched: 8. The CDR3 length is 18 residues. CDR1 is SGDLS, CDR2 YYNGEE, per germline. CDR3 sequence: CASSPTGTGNSGANVLTF. CDR3 sequence (DNA): TGTGCCAGCAGCCCTACCGGGACAGGGAACTCTGGGGCCAACGTCCTGACTTTC.

The chain uses TRBV29-1 and TRBJ2-1; D ambiguous. There are 11 residues in the CDR3. Germline V gives CDR1 SQVTM, CDR2 ANQGSEA. The ends were cut back, 4 bases at V and 4 bases at J, with 5 bases in the middle. The CDR3 coding sequence is TGCAGCGTTGTTGTATACAATGAGCAGTTCTTC. It encodes CSVVVYNEQFF.

The gene calls are TRBV7-9 and TRBJ1-2; D uncertain. Trimming removed 4 bases at V and 8 bases at J, with 23 bases between. Germline CDR1 SEHNR, CDR2 FQNEAQ (reference sequence). The CDR3 has 16 residues. The DNA of the CDR3 is TGTGCCAGCAGCTCCGAAAGTGGGCTAGCCCCTCCGGGCTACACCTTC. It translates to CASSSESGLAPPGYTF.